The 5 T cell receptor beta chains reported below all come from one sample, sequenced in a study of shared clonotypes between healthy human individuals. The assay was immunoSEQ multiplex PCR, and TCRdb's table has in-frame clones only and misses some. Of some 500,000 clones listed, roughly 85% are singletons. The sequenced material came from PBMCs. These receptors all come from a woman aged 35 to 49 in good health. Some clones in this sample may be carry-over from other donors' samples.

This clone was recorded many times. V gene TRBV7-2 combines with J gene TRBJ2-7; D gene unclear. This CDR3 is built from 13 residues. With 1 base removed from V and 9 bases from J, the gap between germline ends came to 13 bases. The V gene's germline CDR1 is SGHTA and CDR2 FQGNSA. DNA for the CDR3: TGTGCCAGCAGCTTAGAACCGATTTATGGGCAGTACTTC. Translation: CASSLEPIYGQYF. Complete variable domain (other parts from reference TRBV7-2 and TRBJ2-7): GAGVSQSPSNKVTEKGKDVELRCDPISGHTALYWYRQSLGQGLEFLIYFQGNSAPDKSGLPSDRFSAERTGGSVSTLTIQRTQQEDSAVYLCASSLEPIYGQYFGPGTRLTVT.

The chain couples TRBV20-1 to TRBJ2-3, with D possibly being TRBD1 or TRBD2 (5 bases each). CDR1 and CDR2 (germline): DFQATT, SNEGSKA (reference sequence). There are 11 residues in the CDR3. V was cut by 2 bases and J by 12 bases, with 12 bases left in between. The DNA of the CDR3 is TGCAGTGCTAGAATGGGGACCCAACAGTATTTT. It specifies CSARMGTQQYF.

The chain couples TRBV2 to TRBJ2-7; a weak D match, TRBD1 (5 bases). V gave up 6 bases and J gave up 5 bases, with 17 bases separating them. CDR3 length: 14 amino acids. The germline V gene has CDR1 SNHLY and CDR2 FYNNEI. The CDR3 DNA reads TGTGCCAGCAGAAGGGAACAGGAGATCAACGAGCAGTACTTC. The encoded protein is CASRREQEINEQYF. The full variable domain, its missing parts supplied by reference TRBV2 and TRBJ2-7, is EPEVTQTPSHQVTQMGQEVILRCVPISNHLYFYWYRQILGQKVEFLVSFYNNEISEKSEIFDDQFSVERPDGSNFTLKIRSTKLEDSAMYFCASRREQEINEQYFGPGTRLTVT.

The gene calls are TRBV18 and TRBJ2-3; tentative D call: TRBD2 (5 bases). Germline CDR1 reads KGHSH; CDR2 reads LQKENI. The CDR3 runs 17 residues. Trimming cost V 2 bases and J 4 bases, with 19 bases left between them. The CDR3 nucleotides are TGTGCCAGCTCACCAACAAACAGCGGCCGGAGCGCAGATACGCAGTATTTT. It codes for CASSPTNSGRSADTQYF.

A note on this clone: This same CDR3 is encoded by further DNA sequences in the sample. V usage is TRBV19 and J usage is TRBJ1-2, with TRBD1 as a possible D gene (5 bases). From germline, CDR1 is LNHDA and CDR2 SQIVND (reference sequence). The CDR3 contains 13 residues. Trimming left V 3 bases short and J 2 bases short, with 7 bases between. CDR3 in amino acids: CASSIAGNYGYTF. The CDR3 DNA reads TGTGCCAGTAGTATCGCAGGGAACTATGGCTACACCTTC.